These 12 T cell receptor beta chains were all obtained from the same sample, sequenced in a study of T cell changes during pregnancy in multiple sclerosis. The data were produced by immunoSEQ multiplex PCR, yet TCRdb's version contains in-frame clones alone and is incomplete. The table shows tens of thousands of clones, with less than 90% occurring only once. The starting material was peripheral blood, obtained before pregnancy. The origin of the receptors is a female donor with multiple sclerosis, enrolled in a pregnancy study.

The genes are TRBV5-6 and TRBJ2-1; 8 bases are a match to TRBD1. The CDR3 is 17 amino acids. Germline assignment: CDR1 SGHDT and CDR2 YYEEEE. Germline trimming cut 1 base from V and 6 bases from J; bases unmatched to any gene: 12. CDR3 nucleotides: TGTGCCAGCAGCTTGATCGGACAGGGTTTTGTTATCAATGAGCAGTTCTTC. It translates to CASSLIGQGFVINEQFF.

The genes are TRBV7-9 and TRBJ1-1; 7 bases are shared with TRBD1. V shed 7 bases, J shed 2 bases, and the junction held 13 bases outside the gene matches. Germline V gene lookup returns CDR1 SEHNR and CDR2 FQNEAQ (reference sequence). This CDR3 has 16 amino acids. The CDR3 sequence is CASTVDRSLSNTEAFF. The CDR3 DNA is TGTGCCAGCACCGTGGACAGGTCCTTAAGCAACACTGAAGCTTTCTTT.

The chain carries TRBV11-3 and TRBJ2-3, with 9 bases that match TRBD2. Germline V gene data show CDR1 as SGHNT and CDR2 as YENEEA. This CDR3 is 15 amino acids long. J was trimmed by 6 bases and V by 5 bases; bases with no gene match: 9. The CDR3 sequence is CASSLGGTSSDTQYF. The CDR3, as DNA: TGTGCCAGCAGCCTTGGAGGGACTAGCTCCGATACGCAGTATTTT.

This clone showed up just once. The V and J genes are TRBV6-5 and TRBJ2-3; 10 nucleotides align to TRBD2. V was clipped by 7 bases and J by 3 bases; unmatched bases: 7. This CDR3 is built from 15 residues. The germline CDR1 and CDR2 sequences are MNHEY and SVGAGI. CDR3 residues: CASKLAGAVTDTQYF. The CDR3 nucleotides read TGTGCCAGCAAGCTAGCGGGAGCCGTGACAGATACGCAGTATTTT.

This clone appeared once. V is TRBV5-1 and J is TRBJ2-3; 8 nucleotides agree with TRBD1. Trimming took 4 bases from V and 1 from J; bases not matched to a gene: 5. This CDR3 has 15 amino acids. Per germline, CDR1 SGHRS and CDR2 YFSETQ. The CDR3 DNA follows: TGCGCCAGCAGCGCCCCACAGGGGGGCACAGATACGCAGTATTTT. It is translated as CASSAPQGGTDTQYF.

This chain uses TRBV2 with TRBJ1-2; 7 nucleotides agree with TRBD1. Germline V CDR1 and CDR2: SNHLY, FYNNEI. V lost 6 bases and J lost 5; bases outside the gene matches: 12. The CDR3 extends over 15 amino acids. For the CDR3, the DNA is TGTGCCAGCAGGGACGGGACAGCTTTCGGGTATGGCTACACCTTC. This translates into CASRDGTAFGYGYTF.

This rearrangement joins TRBV27 to TRBJ2-2; 9 bases are a match to TRBD1. The J segment lost 3 bases and the V segment lost 2 bases, leaving 7 bases of the junction unmatched. Germline CDR1 is MNHEY and CDR2 is SMNVEV (reference sequence). There are 17 residues in the CDR3. The CDR3 reads CASSLLGTGYDTGELFF. The DNA for the CDR3 is TGTGCCAGCAGTTTACTTGGGACAGGGTATGACACCGGGGAGCTGTTTTTT.

A word on this clone: This same CDR3 is encoded by further DNA sequences in the sample. The chain links TRBV5-1 to TRBJ2-3; 11 bases match TRBD2. V lost 3 bases and J lost 3; bases outside the gene matches: 3. The germline gives CDR1 SGHRS, CDR2 YFSETQ. The CDR3 totals 15 residues. In nucleotides, the CDR3 is TGCGCCAGCAGCTCGGGGACTAGCGGTACAGATACGCAGTATTTT. It yields the protein CASSSGTSGTDTQYF. Full variable domain (remainder filled in from reference TRBV5-1 and TRBJ2-3): KAGVTQTPRYLIKTRGQQVTLSCSPISGHRSVSWYQQTPGQGLQFLFEYFSETQRNKGNFPGRFSGRQFSNSRSEMNVSTLELGDSALYLCASSSGTSGTDTQYFGPGTRLTVL.

The chain joins TRBV7-9 to TRBJ2-3; D not resolved. Trimming took 2 bases from V and 4 from J, leaving 13 bases between them. Germline CDR1 is SEHNR and CDR2 is FQNEAQ (reference sequence). The CDR3 sequence is 15 residues long. The CDR3 DNA is TGTGCCAGCAGCTTACAAGGCCTAGTATCAGATACGCAGTATTTT. It codes for CASSLQGLVSDTQYF.

This clone occurred once. The chain recombines TRBV19 with TRBJ1-2; D is perhaps TRBD1 (5 bases). Deletions cut 4 bases from V and 3 bases from J, with 12 bases between. Germline values: CDR1 LNHDA, CDR2 SQIVND (reference sequence). CDR3 size: 14 residues. CDR3 nucleotides: TGTGCCAGTAGTACTCAGGGTCCCGACTATGGCTACACCTTC. Amino acids: CASSTQGPDYGYTF.

The chain carries TRBV4-2 and TRBJ2-1; 10 positions agree with TRBD2. The germline V gene has CDR1 LGHNA and CDR2 YNFKEQ. This CDR3 region has 16 residues. Unmatched junction bases numbered 6, after V lost 0 bases and J lost 7 bases. CDR3 in amino acids: CASSQDKSGRGNEQFF. In DNA, the CDR3 is TGTGCCAGCAGCCAAGATAAGAGCGGGAGGGGAAATGAGCAGTTCTTC.

This sequence joins TRBV30 and TRBJ1-4, with a weak D call TRBD1 (5 bases). This CDR3 region has 16 residues. Trimming removed 2 bases at V and 1 base at J, with 14 bases between. Germline-derived CDR1 and CDR2 are GTSNPN and SVGIG (reference sequence). CDR3 residues: CAWSTGMTITNEKLFF. The CDR3 region has the DNA TGTGCCTGGAGTACAGGCATGACGATAACTAATGAAAAACTGTTTTTT.